The T cell receptor beta chain described here comes from a study of a mutant IDH1 vaccine in newly diagnosed glioma. Study background: Of the patients given treatment, approximately 60% were male and 37.5% were female, and a mean age of approximately 40 years was recorded. Former treatment meant radiotherapy, temozolomide, or both; the majority had gotten both.

Noted time point: baseline, week 1 (first vaccination visit). Treatment indicated: pre-vaccination baseline after standard-of-care therapy. Worth noting for this clone: An end of the junction differs from the germline gene, which may be a read error.

The CDR3 is 16 amino acids. Per the germline V gene, CDR1 is LNHDA and CDR2 is SQIVND (reference sequence). Sequencing used immunoSEQ multiplex PCR; TCRdb keeps in-frame clones, though not all of them. The sample shows some 61,000 clones, 80% to 90% of them seen only once. The sequencing here drew on PBMCs, taken from a glioma patient treated with radiotherapy, temozolomide or both. The chain links TRBV19 to TRBJ1-6; no firm D call. The clonotype was recovered from a man under 40 with glioma. Here the CDR3 DNA reads TGTGCCAGTAGTTTAGAGTTCGCGACTTCTAATTCACCCCTCCACTTT. Residues: CASSLEFATSNSPLHF.